Each of the 22 T cell receptor beta chains below was sequenced from the same sample in a study of breast tumors, draining lymph nodes, adjacent tissues. MiXCR, run by TCRdb on the multiplex PCR reads, gives a single entry per CDR3 protein. The sample lists over 70,000 distinct CDR3 sequences, over 25% seen once, with 8.1% in the top ten. Axillary draining lymph nodes of breast cancer patients supplied the node samples. The sample consisted of axillary lymph node tissue. All receptors come from a female donor with breast cancer. Some clones in this sample may be carry-over from other donors' samples.

For this clonotype: Given the absence of the conserved phenylalanine or tryptophan at the CDR3 end, a read error is likely. Because the CDR3's place on the DNA is in doubt, the DNA is left out and the CDR3 is given as listed by TCRdb. The chain recombines TRBV7-6 with TRBJ2-7; TRBD1 is the table's D call and was not checked against the DNA. Ends included, the CDR3 has 9 residues. Germline assignment: CDR1 SGHVS and CDR2 FNYEAQ. CDR3: CASSLGGAG.

Of note for this clonotype: The missing conserved phenylalanine or tryptophan at the end of this CDR3 makes a read error likely. It is unclear where the CDR3 begins or ends on the DNA, so no DNA is shown, and the CDR3 is as TCRdb lists it. This chain joins TRBV20-1 and TRBJ1-5; the DNA was not compared with TRBD1, the D call given in the table. The CDR3 extends over 13 residues, inclusive of both ends. The germline V gene encodes CDR1 DFQATT and CDR2 SNEGSKA (reference sequence). The CDR3 loop reads CSAAGQPGQPQHL.

The rearrangement links TRBV24-1 to TRBJ2-7; 8 nucleotides line up with TRBD1. The V gene end was trimmed by 6 bases and the J gene end by 1 base; junction bases not matched to a gene: 1. The CDR3 has 13 residues. In germline, CDR1 is KGHDR, CDR2 SFDVKD. Here the CDR3 reads CATSQGASYEQYF. The CDR3 region has the DNA TGTGCCACCAGTCAGGGGGCTTCCTACGAGCAGTACTTC.

This clonotype was detected ten times or more. V and J are TRBV30 and TRBJ1-5; D unclear. V was shortened by 8 bases and J by 11 bases, with 10 bases between the two germline ends. The CDR3 runs to 9 residues. Germline CDR1 is GTSNPN and CDR2 is SVGIG (reference sequence). CDR3 amino acids: CALRKAQHF. CDR3 coding DNA: TGTGCCCTTCGCAAGGCCCAGCATTTT.

The CDR3 protein is CSVEGGEQYF. The CDR3, as DNA: TGCAGCGTTGAGGGTGGGGAGCAGTACTTC. The rearrangement links TRBV29-1 to TRBJ2-7; D is unclear. Per the germline V gene, CDR1 is SQVTM and CDR2 is ANQGSEA. This CDR3 spans 10 amino acids. The V end was cut by 3 bases, the J end by 7 bases, with 7 bases between.

This clonotype was counted at least ten times. A read error may account for a junction end that differs from germline. The V call is TRBV19, the J call TRBJ1-2; D is uncertain. The germline V gene encodes CDR1 LNHDA and CDR2 SQIVND (reference sequence). The CDR3 has 12 amino acids. The CDR3 DNA sequence: TGTGCCAATAGTATAGGAGGAAATGGCTACACCTTC. Translated, it gives CANSIGGNGYTF.

This clonotype was recorded many times. The chain is built from TRBV30 and TRBJ2-3, with 7 bases lining up with TRBD2. V shed 3 bases and J 4 bases; nucleotides not matched to a gene: 1. In germline, CDR1 is GTSNPN, CDR2 SVGIG (reference sequence). The CDR3 runs to 12 residues. The CDR3 nucleotides are TGTGCCTGGAGGGCGGGAGCAGATACGCAGTATTTT. It codes for CAWRAGADTQYF.

A remark on this clonotype: One end of the junction is discordant with germline, which a read error may explain. This chain links TRBV7-6 with TRBJ2-7; weak D call: TRBD1 (6 bases). This CDR3 is built from 13 residues. Per the germline V gene, CDR1 is SGHVS and CDR2 is FNYEAQ. CDR3 loop: CASSSGQFNEQYF. CDR3 coding DNA: TGTGCCAGCAGCTCCGGACAGTTCAACGAGCAGTACTTT.

Here the CDR3 DNA reads TGTACCAGCAGTTGGACCGGGACTAGCGGCAATGAGCAGTTCTTC. Its translation is CTSSWTGTSGNEQFF. The rearrangement joins TRBV7-2 to TRBJ2-1; 11 bases agree with TRBD2. Germline trimming cut 6 bases from V and 6 bases from J; bases unmatched to any gene: 7. Looked up from germline, CDR1 is SGHTA and CDR2 is FQGNSA. The length of the CDR3 is 15 residues. The whole variable domain, remainder taken from reference TRBV7-2 and TRBJ2-1, is GAGVSQSPSNKVTEKGKDVELRCDPISGHTALYWYRQSLGQGLEFLIYFQGNSAPDKSGLPSDRFSAERTGGSVSTLTIQRTQQEDSAVYLCTSSWTGTSGNEQFFGPGTRLTVL.

In its sample, this clonotype was seen many times. The V gene is TRBV7-2, the J gene TRBJ1-1, with TRBD1 as a possible D gene (5 bases). Germline V gene lookup returns CDR1 SGHTA and CDR2 FQGNSA. Deletions cut 5 bases from V and 1 base from J, with 14 bases between. The CDR3 consists of 15 residues. The CDR3 spells CASSRRGRTNTEAFF. The CDR3, as DNA: TGTGCCAGCAGCCGTCGGGGACGGACGAACACTGAAGCTTTCTTT.

This clonotype was picked up many times. This sequence joins TRBV29-1 and TRBJ2-1; D not resolved. V lost 4 bases to trimming and J lost 5 bases, with 18 bases between them. The CDR3 extends over 15 amino acids. CDR1 is SQVTM and CDR2 is ANQGSEA in the germline V gene. The CDR3 DNA reads TGCAGCGTTGCCAGGAGCGTTGGTCCCCACAATGAGCAGTTCTTC. Translated, it gives CSVARSVGPHNEQFF.

This clonotype showed up many times. A much larger clone sits a single nucleotide away, making a read error possible. V and J are TRBV5-4 and TRBJ2-2, with D unclear. With 4 bases removed from V and 3 bases from J, the gap between germline ends came to 16 bases. This CDR3 is built from 16 residues. In germline, CDR1 is SGHNT, CDR2 YYREEE (reference sequence). The CDR3 loop is CASSGGRPIDTGELFF. DNA of the CDR3: TGTGCCAGCAGCGGTGGAAGGCCAATTGACACCGGGGAGCTGTTTTTT.

Comments on this clonotype: Just one base apart from a much larger clone, this may be a read error. The CDR3 does not end in the conserved phenylalanine or tryptophan, so this is likely a read error. The chain links TRBV11-2 to TRBJ2-4; D may be TRBD2 (6 bases). In germline, CDR1 is SGHAT, CDR2 FQNNGV. V was trimmed by 3 bases and J by 9 bases, leaving 15 bases between them. There are 14 residues in the CDR3. The CDR3 coding sequence is TGTGCCAGCAGCTTGGTGGGGAAGGAGGGCATTCAGTACCTC. Encoded protein: CASSLVGKEGIQYL.

This clonotype has at least ten counts. The chain is built from TRBV12-3 or TRBV12-4 and TRBJ2-1; weak D call: TRBD2 (6 bases). V lost 4 bases to trimming and J lost 3 bases, with 16 bases between them. The CDR3 is 16 residues long. DNA of the CDR3: TGTGCCAGCAGTTCCTCGGAGGTAGCGGTCTACAATGAGCAGTTCTTC. The encoded protein is CASSSSEVAVYNEQFF.

This clonotype has at least ten counts. V and J are TRBV7-8 and TRBJ2-7, with 12 bases aligning to TRBD2. This CDR3 has 20 amino acids. V gave up 1 base and J gave up 4 bases; unmatched junction bases: 17. CDR1 is SGHVS, CDR2 FQNEAQ, per germline. The CDR3 reads CASSLGFRASGRAGSYEQYF. CDR3 coding DNA: TGTGCCAGCAGCTTAGGCTTTCGGGCTAGCGGGAGGGCCGGATCTTACGAGCAGTACTTC.

This clonotype showed up many times. The rearrangement uses TRBV12-3 or TRBV12-4 and TRBJ1-1, with D unclear. The V end lost 1 base, the J end lost 1 base, and 10 bases lay between the germline ends. The CDR3 is made up of 15 amino acids. The DNA of the CDR3 is TGTGCCAGCAGTTTAGAGGCAGCCCAGAACACTGAAGCTTTCTTT. Translation gives CASSLEAAQNTEAFF.

This clonotype was detected ten times or more. The V and J genes are TRBV30 and TRBJ2-7; 10 bases agree with TRBD1. This CDR3 is built from 14 residues. V trimming: 3 bases; J trimming: 7 bases; junction bases outside the gene matches: 9. Germline V gene sequence: CDR1 GTSNPN, CDR2 SVGIG (reference sequence). The CDR3 sequence: CAWRGTGVTGEQYF. The CDR3 region has the DNA TGTGCCTGGAGGGGGACAGGGGTAACGGGGGAGCAGTACTTC.

Concerning this clonotype: An end of the junction differs from the germline gene, which may be a read error. This sequence joins TRBV7-8 and TRBJ2-1; the D gene could be TRBD1 or TRBD2 (5 bases each). Germline V gives CDR1 SGHVS, CDR2 FQNEAQ. CDR3 length: 14 residues. The DNA of the CDR3 is TGTGCCAGCAGGATTGAAGGGACCCTGGACGAGCGGTTCTTC. Its protein is CASRIEGTLDERFF.

This clonotype appeared many times. Given a much more abundant clone one base away, this may be a read error. The CDR3: CASSHEPADTQYF. DNA of the CDR3: TGTGCCAGCAGTCACGAACCCGCAGATACGCAGTATTTT. The chain employs TRBV6-4 and TRBJ2-3, with no clear D. There are 13 residues in the CDR3. Germline CDR1 is MRHNA and CDR2 is SNTAGT. V gave up 5 bases and J gave up 4 bases, with 10 bases separating them.

This clonotype was recorded at least ten times. As DNA, the CDR3 is TGCAGTGGAAGGGATTCCTACGAGCAGTACTTC. Translation gives CSGRDSYEQYF. This chain uses TRBV20-1 with TRBJ2-7; D is uncertain. The CDR3 runs 11 residues. Per the germline V gene, CDR1 is DFQATT and CDR2 is SNEGSKA (reference sequence). Trimming stripped 7 bases from V and 1 base from J, with 8 bases between.

This clonotype showed up many times. A much larger clonotype is one base distant, so this may be a read error. The chain links TRBV7-2 to TRBJ1-2; the D gene is possibly TRBD1 (5 bases). The CDR3 contains 15 residues. From germline, CDR1 is SGHTA and CDR2 FQGNSA. CDR3 DNA sequence: TGTGCCAGCAGCCCAAGGGGTGGCCTCAGTTATGGCTACCCCTTC. Translation gives CASSPRGGLSYGYPF.

As regards this clonotype: Relative to the germline gene, one junction end is altered; a read error may explain this. The chain links TRBV5-4 to TRBJ2-6; maybe TRBD2 (7 bases). Germline V gene lookup returns CDR1 SGHNT and CDR2 YYREEE (reference sequence). This CDR3 region has 18 residues. CDR3 sequence reads: CASSPPGAGVSGANALTF. The CDR3 DNA reads TGTGCCAGCAGCCCTCCAGGGGCGGGGGTCTCTGGGGCCAACGCCCTGACTTTC.